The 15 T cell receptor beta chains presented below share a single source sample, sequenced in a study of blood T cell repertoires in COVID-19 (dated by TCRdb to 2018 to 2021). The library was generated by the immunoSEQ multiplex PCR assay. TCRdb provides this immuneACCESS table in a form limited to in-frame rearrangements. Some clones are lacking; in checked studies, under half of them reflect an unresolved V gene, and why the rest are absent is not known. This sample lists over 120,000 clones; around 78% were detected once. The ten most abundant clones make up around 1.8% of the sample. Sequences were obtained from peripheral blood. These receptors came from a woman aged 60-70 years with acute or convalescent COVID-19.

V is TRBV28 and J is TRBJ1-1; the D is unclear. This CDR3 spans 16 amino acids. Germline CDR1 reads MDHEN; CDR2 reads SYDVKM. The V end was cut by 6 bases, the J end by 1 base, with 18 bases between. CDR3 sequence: CASRSEHNFRNTEAFF. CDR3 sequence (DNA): TGTGCCAGCAGGTCTGAACATAATTTCAGGAACACTGAAGCTTTCTTT.

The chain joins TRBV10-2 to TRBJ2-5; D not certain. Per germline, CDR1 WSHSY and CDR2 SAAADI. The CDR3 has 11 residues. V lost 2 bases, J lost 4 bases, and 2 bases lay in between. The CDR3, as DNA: TGCGCCAGCAGTGAGCGAGAGACCCAGTACTTC. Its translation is CASSERETQYF.

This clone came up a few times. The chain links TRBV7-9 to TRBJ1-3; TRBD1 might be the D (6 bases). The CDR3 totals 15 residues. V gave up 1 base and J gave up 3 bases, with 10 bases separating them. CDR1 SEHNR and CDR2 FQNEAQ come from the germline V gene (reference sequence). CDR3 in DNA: TGTGCCAGCAGCTTAGGGGGGCGCGGTGGAAACACCATATATTTT. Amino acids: CASSLGGRGGNTIYF.

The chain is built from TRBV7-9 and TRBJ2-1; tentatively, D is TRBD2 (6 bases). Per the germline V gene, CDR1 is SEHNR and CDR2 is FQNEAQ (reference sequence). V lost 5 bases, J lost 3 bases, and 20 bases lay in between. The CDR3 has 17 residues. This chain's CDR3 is CASSRRNLGGVYNEQFF. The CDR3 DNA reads TGTGCCAGCAGCCGAAGGAATCTCGGGGGAGTCTACAATGAGCAGTTCTTC.

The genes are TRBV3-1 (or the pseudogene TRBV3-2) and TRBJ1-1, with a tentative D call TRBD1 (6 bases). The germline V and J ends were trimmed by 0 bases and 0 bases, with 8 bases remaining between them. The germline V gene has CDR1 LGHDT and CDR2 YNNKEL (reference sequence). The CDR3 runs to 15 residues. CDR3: CASSQETGMNTEAFF. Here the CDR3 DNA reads TGTGCCAGCAGCCAAGAGACAGGTATGAACACTGAAGCTTTCTTT.

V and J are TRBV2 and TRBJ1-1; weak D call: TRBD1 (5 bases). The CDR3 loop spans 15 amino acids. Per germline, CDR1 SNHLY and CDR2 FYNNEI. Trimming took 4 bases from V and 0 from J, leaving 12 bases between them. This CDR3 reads CASSVRQIMNTEAFF. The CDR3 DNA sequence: TGTGCCAGCAGTGTGAGACAGATCATGAACACTGAAGCTTTCTTT.

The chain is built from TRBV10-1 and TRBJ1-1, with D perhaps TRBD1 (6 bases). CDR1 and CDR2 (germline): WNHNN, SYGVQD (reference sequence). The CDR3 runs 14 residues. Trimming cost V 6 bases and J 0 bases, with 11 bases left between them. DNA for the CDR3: TGCGCCAGCAGGTACTGGGGGCTGAACACTGAAGCTTTCTTT. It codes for CASRYWGLNTEAFF.

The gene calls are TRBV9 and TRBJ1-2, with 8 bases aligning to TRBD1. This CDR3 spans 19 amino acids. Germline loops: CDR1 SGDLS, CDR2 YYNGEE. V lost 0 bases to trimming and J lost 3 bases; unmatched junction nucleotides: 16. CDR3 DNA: TGTGCCAGCAGCGTAGCTTCCACAGGGGGTTACGGAGGCGACTATGGCTACACCTTC. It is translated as CASSVASTGGYGGDYGYTF.

The chain's CDR3 is CASKLTNQPQHF. The CDR3 nucleotides are TGTGCCAGCAAACTGACAAATCAGCCCCAGCATTTT. The V call is TRBV6-5, the J call TRBJ1-5, with D unresolved. CDR1 and CDR2 (germline): MNHEY, SVGAGI. The CDR3 extends over 12 amino acids. V was cut by 7 bases and J by 4 bases, with 8 bases left in between.

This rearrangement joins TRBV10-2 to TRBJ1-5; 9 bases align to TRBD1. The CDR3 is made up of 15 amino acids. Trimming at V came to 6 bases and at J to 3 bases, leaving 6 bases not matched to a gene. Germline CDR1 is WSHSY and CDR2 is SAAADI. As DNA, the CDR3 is TGCGCCAGCAGGGAACAGGGGGCGGTCAATCAGCCCCAGCATTTT. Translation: CASREQGAVNQPQHF.

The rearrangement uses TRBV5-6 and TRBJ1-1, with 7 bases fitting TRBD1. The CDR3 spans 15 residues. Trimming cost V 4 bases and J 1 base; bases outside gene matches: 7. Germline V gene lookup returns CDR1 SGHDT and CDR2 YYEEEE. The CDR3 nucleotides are TGTGCCAGCAGCCCTGTCAGGGGGTGGAACACTGAAGCTTTCTTT. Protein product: CASSPVRGWNTEAFF.

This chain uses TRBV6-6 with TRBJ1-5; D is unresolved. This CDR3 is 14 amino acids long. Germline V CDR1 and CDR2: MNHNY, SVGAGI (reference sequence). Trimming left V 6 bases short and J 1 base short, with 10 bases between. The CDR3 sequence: CASSLPGSNQPQHF. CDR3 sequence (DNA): TGTGCCAGCAGCCTTCCGGGGAGCAATCAGCCCCAGCATTTT.

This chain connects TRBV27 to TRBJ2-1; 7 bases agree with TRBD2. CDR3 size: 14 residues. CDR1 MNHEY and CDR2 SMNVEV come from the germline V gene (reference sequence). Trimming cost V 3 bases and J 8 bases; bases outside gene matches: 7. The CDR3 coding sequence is TGTGCCAGCAGTTTCGCTAGCGGTTTGTATGAGCAGTTCTTC. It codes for CASSFASGLYEQFF.

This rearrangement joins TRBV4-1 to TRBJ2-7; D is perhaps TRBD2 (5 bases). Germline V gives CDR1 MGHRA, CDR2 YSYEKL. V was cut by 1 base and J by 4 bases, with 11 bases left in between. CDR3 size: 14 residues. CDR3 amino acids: CASSQGLTGYEQYF. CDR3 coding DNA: TGCGCCAGCAGCCAAGGCTTGACGGGGTACGAGCAGTACTTC.

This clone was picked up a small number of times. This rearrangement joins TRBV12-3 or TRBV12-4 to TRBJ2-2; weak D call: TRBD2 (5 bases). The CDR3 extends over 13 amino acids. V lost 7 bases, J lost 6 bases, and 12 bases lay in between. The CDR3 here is CASTRTRAGELFF. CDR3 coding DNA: TGTGCCAGCACAAGGACGCGGGCCGGGGAGCTGTTTTTT.